This TCR beta chain is from a study of response to subunit inactivated influenza vaccine. General study findings and limits: That few new T cells are recruited by each seasonal influenza vaccination was the authors' suggestion.

MiXCR, applied by TCRdb to the RT-PCR reads, yields one record per CDR3 protein. This table has hundreds of thousands of distinct CDR3 sequences, less than 20% appearing once. Worth noting for this clonotype: Its matching antigen is unknown.

The specimen comprised PBMCs from blood, sampled 11 to 12 days after vaccination. The TCR sequence derives from a man aged 45-65 years who received an inactivated influenza vaccine.

The CDR3 sequence is CASSQDLVTAYEQYF. In nucleotides, the CDR3 is TGCGCCAGCAGCCAAGATCTCGTCACCGCCTACGAGCAGTACTTC. V usage is TRBV4-3 and J usage is TRBJ2-7; D unclear. The CDR3 runs to 15 residues. Germline values: CDR1 LGHNA, CDR2 YSLEER. The germline V and J ends were trimmed by 0 bases and 2 bases, with 11 bases remaining between them.